This entry is about one T cell receptor beta chain. Which antigen it targets is not known. Per-base quality was not reported, and no clone a single base away is much larger than it. Interpreted using the paper, the treatment or condition label stands for: oral pan-JAK inhibitor, 5-10 mg twice daily. From alopecia areata patients, peripheral blood was collected along with lesional scalp punch biopsies. PBMCs were isolated by density centrifugation and stained for CD3, CD4 and CD8, and CD4+ and CD8+ T cells were sorted on a FACSAria. Libraries came from the immunoSEQ multiplex PCR assay. For TCR sequencing, RNA was extracted from every sample and reverse transcribed into cDNA to serve as template. SuperScript III was used to make first-strand cDNA, primed with a 2:1 mix of oligo-dT and random hexamers. A synthetic immune receptor repertoire was used to assess amplification bias, and residual bias was removed computationally. Processing in the source paper ran as follows. Raw reads were preprocessed to remove errors, and CDR3 was defined by IMGT conventions from the conserved cysteine to phenylalanine. Clonality was calculated as 1 minus Shannon entropy normalized by log2 of the number of productive unique TCRs. Whether scalp clones were CD4 or CD8 was inferred by matching scalp TCRbeta sequences against CD4 and CD8 repertoires sorted from blood. The clones in this table, taken by TCRdb from immuneACCESS, are in-frame only. Not every clone is retained; where verified, under half of the shortfall comes from an unresolved V gene, and the cause of the rest is unknown. The DNA gave D and trimming, while V, J and clone size come from that table. The sample records fewer than 250,000 clones, 40% to 55% of which are singletons. The ten top clones hold around 2.8% of the sample.

The sample belongs to a study of CD8+ T cells in alopecia areata (dated by TCRdb to the late 2010s). Turning to the overall study: The treated patients took part in an open-label pilot trial in which moderate-to-severe alopecia areata was treated with oral tofacitinib at 5 to 10 mg twice daily. Tofacitinib was given for 6 to 18 months, followed by 6 months of follow-up off drug to assess delayed response and recurrence. The SALT score, which quantifies the percentage of affected scalp surface area, was used to measure disease severity in treated patients. High-throughput TCRbeta sequencing was used to examine T cell clonal expansion in alopecia areata in both the C3H/HeJ mouse model and human patients. Human TCRbeta sequencing covered scalp tissue and sorted CD4+ and CD8+ peripheral blood T cells from patchy and totalis/universalis alopecia areata patients and healthy controls. Biopsies were taken from tofacitinib-treated patients at baseline and again at 4 and 24 weeks into treatment, and several of those patients also had a later scalp biopsy. Scalp clonality was compared among normal scalp (n=4), patchy alopecia areata scalp (n=8), and alopecia totalis/universalis scalp (n=8). RNA was obtained with the PAXgene miRNA kit for fixed scalp, the miRNeasy kit for PBMCs, and the RNeasy kit for mouse skin. immunoSEQ multiplex PCR using 35 Vbeta forward primers and 13 Jbeta reverse primers was used to amplify TCRbeta CDR3 regions.

In the germline V gene, CDR1 corresponds to SGHRS and CDR2 to YFSETQ. The cysteine opens and the phenylalanine closes a CDR3 of 13 amino acids. Left in the record is the CDR3 DNA by itself, 39 bases read in frame from the first base. The trim is 0 bases for V and 7 bases for J, with a gap of 11 bases between the germline ends. Summary of the overall study and its limitations: Compared with normal scalp, lesional scalp, particularly in alopecia totalis/universalis, had higher clonality and more expanded CD8+ clones, which suggests antigenic drive. The treated cohort was small, with a single nonresponder, so links between baseline CD8+ expansion and response need larger studies. Shared TCR sequences between patients were less evident than in mice, which may be partly attributable to HLA diversity in the patient population. Unlike mouse skin, which is dominated by gammadelta T cells, normal human skin has resident alphabeta T cells that are also sequenced, and this complicates analysis of the scalp TCR repertoire. During tofacitinib treatment, many expanded lesional clones remained in scalp and blood, and this persistence may partly explain relapse after treatment is stopped. Scalp clonality and the number of expanded CD8+ clones among the top 100 scalp clones were significantly decreased by tofacitinib.

Recombination connected TRBV5-1 to TRBJ2-7; the D segment could be TRBD2, given 5 matching bases. The sequence derives from a human donor with alopecia areata. The specimen was CD4+ T cells sorted from blood, collected at approximately week 37, from a patient treated with tofacitinib. The CDR3 has the sequence CASSLVAGSEQYF. The DNA sequence is TGCGCCAGCAGCTTGGTGGCGGGTTCGGAGCAGTACTTC.